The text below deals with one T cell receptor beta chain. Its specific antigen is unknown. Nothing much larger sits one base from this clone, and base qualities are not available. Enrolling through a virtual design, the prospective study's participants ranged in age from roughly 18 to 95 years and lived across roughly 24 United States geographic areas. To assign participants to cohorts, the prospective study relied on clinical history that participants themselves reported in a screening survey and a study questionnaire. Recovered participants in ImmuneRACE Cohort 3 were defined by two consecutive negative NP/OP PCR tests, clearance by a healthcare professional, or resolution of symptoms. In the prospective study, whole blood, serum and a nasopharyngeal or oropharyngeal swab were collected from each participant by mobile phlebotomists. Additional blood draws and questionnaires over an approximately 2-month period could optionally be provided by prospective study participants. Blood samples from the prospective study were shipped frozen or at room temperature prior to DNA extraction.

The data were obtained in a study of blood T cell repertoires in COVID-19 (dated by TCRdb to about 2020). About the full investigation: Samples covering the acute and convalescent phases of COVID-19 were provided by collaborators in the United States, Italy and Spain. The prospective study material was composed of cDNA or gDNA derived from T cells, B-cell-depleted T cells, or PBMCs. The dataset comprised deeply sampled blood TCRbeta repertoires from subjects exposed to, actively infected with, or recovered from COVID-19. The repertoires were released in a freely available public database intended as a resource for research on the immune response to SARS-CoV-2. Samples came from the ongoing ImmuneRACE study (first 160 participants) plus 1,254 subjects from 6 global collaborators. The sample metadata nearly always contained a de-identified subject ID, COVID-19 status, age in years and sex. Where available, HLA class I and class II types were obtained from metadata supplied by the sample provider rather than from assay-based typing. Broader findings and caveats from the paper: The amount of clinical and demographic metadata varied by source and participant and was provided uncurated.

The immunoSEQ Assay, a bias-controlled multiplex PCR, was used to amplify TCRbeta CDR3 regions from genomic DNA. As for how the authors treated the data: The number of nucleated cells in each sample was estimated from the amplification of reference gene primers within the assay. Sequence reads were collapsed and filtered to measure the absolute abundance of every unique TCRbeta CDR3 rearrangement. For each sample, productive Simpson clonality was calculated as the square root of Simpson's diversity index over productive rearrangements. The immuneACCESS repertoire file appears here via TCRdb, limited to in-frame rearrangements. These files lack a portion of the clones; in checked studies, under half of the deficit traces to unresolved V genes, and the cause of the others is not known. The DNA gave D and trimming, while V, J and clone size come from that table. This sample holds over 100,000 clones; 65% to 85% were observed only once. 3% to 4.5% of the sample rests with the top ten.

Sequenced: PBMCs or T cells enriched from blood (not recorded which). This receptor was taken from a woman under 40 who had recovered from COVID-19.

The DNA is TGTGCCAGCAGCTCACAGGTCTCTGGAAACACCATATATTTT. This is translated as CASSSQVSGNTIYF. Recombination linked TRBV7-6 to TRBJ1-3; 5 matching bases give a weak D call of TRBD1. V and J are truncated by 4 bases and 0 bases respectively, leaving an intervening sequence of 7 bases. According to the germline V gene, CDR1 reads SGHVS and CDR2 reads FNYEAQ. From the cysteine through the phenylalanine, the CDR3 covers 14 amino acids. Only the CDR3 DNA is retained, 42 bases long and in frame from the first base.